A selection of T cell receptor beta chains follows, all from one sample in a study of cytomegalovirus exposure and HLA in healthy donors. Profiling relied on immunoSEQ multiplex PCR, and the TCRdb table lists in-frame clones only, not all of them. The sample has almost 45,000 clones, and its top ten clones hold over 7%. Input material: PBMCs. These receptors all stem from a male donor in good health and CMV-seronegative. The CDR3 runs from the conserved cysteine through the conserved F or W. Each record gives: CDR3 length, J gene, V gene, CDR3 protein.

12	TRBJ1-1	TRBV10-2	CASKGVNTEAFF
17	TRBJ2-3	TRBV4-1	CASSQGGGGRITDTQYF
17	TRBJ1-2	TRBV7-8	CASSSPGQGRKNYGYTF
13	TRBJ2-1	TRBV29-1	CSVDDRGDNEQFF
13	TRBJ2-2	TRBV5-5	CASSPEGPGELFF
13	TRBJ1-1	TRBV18	CASSSDSNTEAFF
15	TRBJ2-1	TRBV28	CASSFSLAAYNEQFF
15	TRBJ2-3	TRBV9	CASSTTSGRTDTQYF
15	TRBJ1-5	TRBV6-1	CASSEDVGGNQPQHF
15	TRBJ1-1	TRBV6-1	CASSEGWGGTTEAFF
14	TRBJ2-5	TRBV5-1	CASKGHRGPETQYF
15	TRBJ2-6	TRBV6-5	CASATGASGANVLTF
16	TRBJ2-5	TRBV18	CASSLGLAGVGETQYF
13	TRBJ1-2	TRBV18	CASSPGQGASYTF
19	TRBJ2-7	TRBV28	CASRPTGTSGSPFSYEQYF
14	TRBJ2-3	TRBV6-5	CASTAGTGTDTQYF
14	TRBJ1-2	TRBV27	CASRPQGGLYGYTF
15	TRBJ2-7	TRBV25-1	CASSPHDRDLYEQYF
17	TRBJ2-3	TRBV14	CASSLGSGQVYTDTQYF
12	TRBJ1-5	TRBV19	CASSVLGQPQHF
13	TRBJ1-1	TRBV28	CASSISTGGIAFF
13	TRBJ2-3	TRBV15	CATSRTPGLARYF
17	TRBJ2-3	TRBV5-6	CASSFPAREFNTDTQYF
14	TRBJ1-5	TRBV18	CASSPTGGYQPQHF
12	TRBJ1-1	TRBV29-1	CSVEYMNTEAFF
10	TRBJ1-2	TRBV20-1	CSARVEGYTF
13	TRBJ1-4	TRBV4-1	CASRGQGGEKLFF
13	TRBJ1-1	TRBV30	CAWSQTEDTEAFF
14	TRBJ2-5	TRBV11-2	CASSPTRAGETQYF
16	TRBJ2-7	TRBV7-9	CASVRRGTGISYEQYF
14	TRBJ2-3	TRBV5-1	CASNRISDTDTQYF
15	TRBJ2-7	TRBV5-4	CASSSRQTATREQYF
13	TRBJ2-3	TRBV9	CASSVEGQDTQYF
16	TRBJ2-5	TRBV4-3	CASSQGGWGVGETQYF
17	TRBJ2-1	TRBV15	CATSRDLGQGSGNEQFF
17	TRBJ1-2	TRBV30	CAWSAETGRGWNYGYTF
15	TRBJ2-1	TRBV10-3	CAISDPGGPGNEQFF